These T cell receptor beta chains were read from a single sample in a study of CD8 T cells in ankylosing spondylitis. TCRdb itself ran the 5' RACE reads through MiXCR, one entry per CDR3 protein. The sample carries roughly 180,000 distinct CDR3 sequences, 9.8% recorded once. Sequences were obtained from blood, either unsorted or a sorted T cell fraction (not recorded which). The receptors here all came from a female donor with ankylosing spondylitis or in good health (not recorded which). Both conserved end residues are trimmed from each CDR3. D genes are given only for firm matches.

D gene	V gene	J gene	CDR3 length	CDR3 protein
.	TRBV4-1	TRBJ2-1	8	ASKGDEQF
.	TRBV19	TRBJ2-1	13	ASKVSSYSYNEQF
TRBD1	TRBV10-3	TRBJ1-2	12	AISESTGSYGYT
TRBD2	TRBV5-1	TRBJ2-1	12	ASSLVSGRNEQF
.	TRBV29-1	TRBJ2-3	17	SVESEGAAYLGGSDTQY
TRBD2	TRBV11-2	TRBJ2-3	16	ASSFTGTSEPTRDTQY
TRBD2	TRBV12-3/TRBV12-4	TRBJ2-3	14	ASSVGGAGGPDTQY
.	TRBV2	TRBJ2-1	8	ASRGPEQF
TRBD1	TRBV30	TRBJ2-4	12	AWSAGTGENIQY
.	TRBV5-1	TRBJ2-1	11	ASTASSYNEQF
.	TRBV25-1	TRBJ1-2	12	ASSVWGGSDGYT
TRBD1	TRBV27	TRBJ1-1	14	ASSLSSLQGEAEAF
.	TRBV3-1	TRBJ2-7	11	ASSHGPGYEQY
TRBD2	TRBV6-1	TRBJ2-1	13	ASIDSLAGNNEQF
.	TRBV3-1	TRBJ2-1	13	ASSRAWSPYNEQF
.	TRBV2	TRBJ2-7	11	ASSEAGYYEQY
.	TRBV7-2	TRBJ2-7	12	ASSLVGVAYEQY
TRBD2	TRBV7-6	TRBJ2-1	15	ASSLGTLLGTSGEQF
TRBD2	TRBV6-2/TRBV6-3	TRBJ2-2	14	ASSSRLAGSAGELF
.	TRBV5-1	TRBJ2-6	13	ASLGPISGANVLT
.	TRBV6-2/TRBV6-3	TRBJ2-7	12	ASSYSPRPYEQY
TRBD1	TRBV9	TRBJ2-2	16	ASSGGFRDRGTAGELF
TRBD2	TRBV29-1	TRBJ2-1	12	SISGTSGIYEQF
.	TRBV10-3	TRBJ2-1	9	AISAEGEQF